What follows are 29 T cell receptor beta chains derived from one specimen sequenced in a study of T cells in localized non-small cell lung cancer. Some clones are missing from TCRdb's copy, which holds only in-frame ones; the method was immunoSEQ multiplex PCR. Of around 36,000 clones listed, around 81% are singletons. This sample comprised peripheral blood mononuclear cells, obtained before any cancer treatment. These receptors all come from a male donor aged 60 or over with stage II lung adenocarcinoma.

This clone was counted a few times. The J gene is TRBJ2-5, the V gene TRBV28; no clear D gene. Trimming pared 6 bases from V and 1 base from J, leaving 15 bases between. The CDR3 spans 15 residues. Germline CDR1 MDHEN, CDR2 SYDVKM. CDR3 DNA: TGTGCCAGCAGCCCACCTCCCGGGTTCCAAGAGACCCAGTACTTC. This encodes CASSPPPGFQETQYF. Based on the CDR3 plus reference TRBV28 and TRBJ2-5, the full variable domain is DVKVTQSSRYLVKRTGEKVFLECVQDMDHENMFWYRQDPGLGLRLIYFSYDVKMKEKGDIPEGYSVSREKKERFSLILESASTNQTSMYLCASSPPPGFQETQYFGPGTRLLVL.

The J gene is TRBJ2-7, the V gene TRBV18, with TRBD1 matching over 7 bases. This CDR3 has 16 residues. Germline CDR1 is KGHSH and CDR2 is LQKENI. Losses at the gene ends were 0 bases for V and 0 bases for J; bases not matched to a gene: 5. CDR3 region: CASSPPGTAISYEQYF. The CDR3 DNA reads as TGTGCCAGCTCACCACCAGGGACAGCTATCTCCTACGAGCAGTACTTC.

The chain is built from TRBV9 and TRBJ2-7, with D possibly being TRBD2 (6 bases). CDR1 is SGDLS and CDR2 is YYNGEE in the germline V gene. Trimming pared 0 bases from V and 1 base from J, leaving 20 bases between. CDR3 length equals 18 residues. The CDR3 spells CASSVDLGGQGYSYEQYF. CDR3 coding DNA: TGTGCCAGCAGCGTAGACCTCGGAGGGCAGGGCTATTCCTACGAGCAGTACTTC.

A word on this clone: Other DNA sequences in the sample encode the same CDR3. CDR3 residues: CASSLLGQGSYEQYF. In DNA, the CDR3 is TGTGCCAGCAGCTTATTGGGACAGGGGTCCTACGAGCAGTACTTC. This chain links TRBV11-2 with TRBJ2-7, with 10 nucleotides matching TRBD1. The V gene's germline CDR1 is SGHAT and CDR2 FQNNGV. With V trimmed by 2 bases and J by 1 base, 2 bases remained unmatched. The CDR3 has 15 amino acids.

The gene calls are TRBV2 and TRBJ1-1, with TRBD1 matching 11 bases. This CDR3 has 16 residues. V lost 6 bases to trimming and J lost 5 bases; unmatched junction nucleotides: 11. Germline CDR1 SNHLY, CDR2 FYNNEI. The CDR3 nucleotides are TGTGCCAGCAGCGAACGGGACAGGGGGGGAACAACTGAAGCTTTCTTT. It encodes CASSERDRGGTTEAFF. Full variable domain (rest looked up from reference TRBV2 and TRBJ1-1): EPEVTQTPSHQVTQMGQEVILRCVPISNHLYFYWYRQILGQKVEFLVSFYNNEISEKSEIFDDQFSVERPDGSNFTLKIRSTKLEDSAMYFCASSERDRGGTTEAFFGQGTRLTVV.

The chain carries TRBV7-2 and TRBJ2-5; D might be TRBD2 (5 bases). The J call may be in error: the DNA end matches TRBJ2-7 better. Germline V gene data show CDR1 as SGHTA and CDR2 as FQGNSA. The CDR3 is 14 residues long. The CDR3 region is CASSLGVSSYEQYF. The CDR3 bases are TGTGCCAGCAGCTTGGGAGTTAGCTCCTACGAGCAGTACTTC.

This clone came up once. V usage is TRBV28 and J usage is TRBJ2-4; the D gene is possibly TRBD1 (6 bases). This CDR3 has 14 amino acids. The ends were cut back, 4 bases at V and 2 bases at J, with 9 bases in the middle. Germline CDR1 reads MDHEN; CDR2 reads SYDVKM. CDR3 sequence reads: CASSSQGSKNIQYF. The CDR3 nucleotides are TGTGCCAGCAGTTCCCAGGGGTCCAAAAACATTCAGTACTTC.

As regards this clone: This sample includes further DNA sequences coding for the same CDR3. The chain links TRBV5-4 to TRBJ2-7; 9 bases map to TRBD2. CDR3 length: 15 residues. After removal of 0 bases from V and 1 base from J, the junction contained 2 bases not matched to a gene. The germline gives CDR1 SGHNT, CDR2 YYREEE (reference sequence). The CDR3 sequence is CASSLELAGSYEQYF. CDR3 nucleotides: TGTGCCAGCAGCTTGGAACTAGCGGGTTCCTACGAGCAGTACTTC.

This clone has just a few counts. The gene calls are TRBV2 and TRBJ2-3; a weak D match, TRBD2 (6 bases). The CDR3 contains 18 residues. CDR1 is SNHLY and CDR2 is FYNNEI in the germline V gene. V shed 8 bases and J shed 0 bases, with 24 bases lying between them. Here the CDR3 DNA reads TGTGCCAGCGGGTTTCCGGTGGGGACTGGAGCTAGCACAGATACGCAGTATTTT. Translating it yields CASGFPVGTGASTDTQYF.

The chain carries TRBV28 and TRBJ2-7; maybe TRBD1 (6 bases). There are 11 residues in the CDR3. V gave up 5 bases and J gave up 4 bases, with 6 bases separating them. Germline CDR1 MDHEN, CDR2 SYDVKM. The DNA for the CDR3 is TGTGCCAGCAGTGACAGGTACGAGCAGTACTTC. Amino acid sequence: CASSDRYEQYF.

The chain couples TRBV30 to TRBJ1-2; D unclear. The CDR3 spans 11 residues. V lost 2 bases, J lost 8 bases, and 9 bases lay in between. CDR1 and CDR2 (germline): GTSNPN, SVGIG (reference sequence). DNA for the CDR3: TGTGCCTGGAGTAAACATCGGGGCTACACCTTC. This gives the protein CAWSKHRGYTF.

The CDR3 loop reads CASNAGFPETQYF. The DNA for the CDR3 is TGTGCCAGCAACGCGGGGTTCCCCGAGACCCAGTACTTC. The gene calls are TRBV6-5 and TRBJ2-5; a weak D match, TRBD2 (6 bases). Germline values: CDR1 MNHEY, CDR2 SVGAGI. The CDR3 length is 13 residues. The ends were cut back, 7 bases at V and 5 bases at J, with 14 bases in the middle.

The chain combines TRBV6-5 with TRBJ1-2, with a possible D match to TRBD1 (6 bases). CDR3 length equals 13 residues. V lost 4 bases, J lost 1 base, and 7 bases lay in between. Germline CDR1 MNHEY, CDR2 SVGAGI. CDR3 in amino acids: CASSWTDNYGYTF. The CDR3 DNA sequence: TGTGCCAGCAGTTGGACAGATAACTATGGCTACACCTTC.

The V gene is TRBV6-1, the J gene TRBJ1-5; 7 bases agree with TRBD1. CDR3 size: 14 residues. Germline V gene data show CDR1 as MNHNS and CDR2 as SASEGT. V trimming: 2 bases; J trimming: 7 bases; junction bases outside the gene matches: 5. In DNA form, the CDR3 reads TGTGCCAGCAGTGAAAGACAGGGACCACAGCCCCAGCATTTT. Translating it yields CASSERQGPQPQHF.

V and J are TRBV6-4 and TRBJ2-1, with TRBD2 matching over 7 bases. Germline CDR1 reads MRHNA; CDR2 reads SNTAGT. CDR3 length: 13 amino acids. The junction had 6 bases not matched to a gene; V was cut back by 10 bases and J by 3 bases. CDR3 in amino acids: CATARDYYNEQFF. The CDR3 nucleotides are TGTGCCACCGCACGGGACTACTACAATGAGCAGTTCTTC.

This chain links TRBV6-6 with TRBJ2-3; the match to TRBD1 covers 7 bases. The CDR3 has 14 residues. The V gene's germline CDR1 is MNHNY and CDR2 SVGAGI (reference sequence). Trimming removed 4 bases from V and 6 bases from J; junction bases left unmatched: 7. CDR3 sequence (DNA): TGTGCCAGCAGTTCGGGACAGCTCCGCGATACGCAGTATTTT. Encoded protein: CASSSGQLRDTQYF.

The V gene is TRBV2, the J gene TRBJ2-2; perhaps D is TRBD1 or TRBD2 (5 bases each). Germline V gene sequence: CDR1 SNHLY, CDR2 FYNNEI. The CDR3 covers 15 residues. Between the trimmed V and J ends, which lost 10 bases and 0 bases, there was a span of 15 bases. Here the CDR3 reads CATTGTASNTGELFF. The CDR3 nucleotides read TGTGCCACTACCGGGACCGCATCGAACACCGGGGAGCTGTTTTTT.

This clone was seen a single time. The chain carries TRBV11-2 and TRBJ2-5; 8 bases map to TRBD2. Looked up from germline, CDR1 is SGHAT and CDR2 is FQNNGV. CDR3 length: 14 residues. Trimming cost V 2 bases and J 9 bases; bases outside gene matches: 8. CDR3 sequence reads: CASSLRLAGTSQYF. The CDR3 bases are TGTGCCAGCAGCTTAAGGCTAGCGGGTACGTCCCAGTACTTC.

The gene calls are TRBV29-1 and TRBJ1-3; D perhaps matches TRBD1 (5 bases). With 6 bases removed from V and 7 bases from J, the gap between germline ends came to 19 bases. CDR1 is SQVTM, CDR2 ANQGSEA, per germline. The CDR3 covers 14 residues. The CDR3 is CSVFSGTAENTIYF. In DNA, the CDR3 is TGCAGCGTCTTTTCCGGGACGGCAGAGAACACCATATATTTT.

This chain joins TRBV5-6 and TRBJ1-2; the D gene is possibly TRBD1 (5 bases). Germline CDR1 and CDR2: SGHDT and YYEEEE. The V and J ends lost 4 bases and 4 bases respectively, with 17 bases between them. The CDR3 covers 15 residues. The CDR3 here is CASSRYGRAGYGYTF. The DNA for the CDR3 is TGTGCCAGCAGCCGTTACGGCAGGGCGGGCTATGGCTACACCTTC.

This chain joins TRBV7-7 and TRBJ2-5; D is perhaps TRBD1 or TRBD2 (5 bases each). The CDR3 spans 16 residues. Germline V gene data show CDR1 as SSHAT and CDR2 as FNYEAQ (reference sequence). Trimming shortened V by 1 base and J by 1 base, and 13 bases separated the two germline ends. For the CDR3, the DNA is TGTGCCAGCAGCTTAGTGGGGCTAGCAGGCCAAGAGACCCAGTACTTC. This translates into CASSLVGLAGQETQYF.

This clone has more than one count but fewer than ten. This CDR3 is CASSPWGTAGIWDNEKLFF. The CDR3 DNA follows: TGCGCCAGCAGCCCCTGGGGGACGGCCGGAATTTGGGATAATGAAAAACTGTTTTTT. V usage is TRBV5-1 and J usage is TRBJ1-4, with a weak D call TRBD1 (5 bases). The CDR3 is 19 amino acids. The ends were cut back, 4 bases at V and 4 bases at J, with 26 bases in the middle. Germline V CDR1 and CDR2: SGHRS, YFSETQ.

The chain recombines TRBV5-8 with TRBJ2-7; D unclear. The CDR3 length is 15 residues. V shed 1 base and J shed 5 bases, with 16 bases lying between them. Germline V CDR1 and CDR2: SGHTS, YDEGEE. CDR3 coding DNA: TGTGCCAGCAGCTTGTTGACTCCAGCCATCCACGAGCAGTACTTC. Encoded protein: CASSLLTPAIHEQYF.

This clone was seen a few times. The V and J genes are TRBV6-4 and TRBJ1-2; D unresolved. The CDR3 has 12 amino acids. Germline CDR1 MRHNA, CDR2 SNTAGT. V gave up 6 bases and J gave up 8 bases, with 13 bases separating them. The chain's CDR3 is CASRRSNGGYTF. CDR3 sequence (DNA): TGTGCCAGCAGGCGATCAAACGGGGGCTACACCTTC.

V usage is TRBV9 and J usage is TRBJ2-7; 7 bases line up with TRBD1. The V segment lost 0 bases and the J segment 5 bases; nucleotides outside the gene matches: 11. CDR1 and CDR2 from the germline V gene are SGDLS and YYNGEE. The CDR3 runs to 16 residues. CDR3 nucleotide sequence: TGTGCCAGCAGCGTAGGGCCCACAGGGGAAGGGGACGAGCAGTACTTC. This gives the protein CASSVGPTGEGDEQYF.

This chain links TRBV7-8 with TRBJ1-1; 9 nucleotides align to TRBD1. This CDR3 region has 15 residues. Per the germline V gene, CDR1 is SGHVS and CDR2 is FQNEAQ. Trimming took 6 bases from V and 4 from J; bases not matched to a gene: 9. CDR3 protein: CASSFLQGARTEAFF. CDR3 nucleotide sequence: TGTGCCAGCAGTTTTTTACAGGGGGCGCGCACTGAAGCTTTCTTT.

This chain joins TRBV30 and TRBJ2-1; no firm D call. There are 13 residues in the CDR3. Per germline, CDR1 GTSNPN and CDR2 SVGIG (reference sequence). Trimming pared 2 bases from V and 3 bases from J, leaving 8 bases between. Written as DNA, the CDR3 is TGTGCCTGGAGTACAGAGAGCTACAATGAGCAGTTCTTC. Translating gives CAWSTESYNEQFF. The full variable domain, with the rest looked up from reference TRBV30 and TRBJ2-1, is SQTIHQWPATLVQPVGSPLSLECTVEGTSNPNLYWYRQAAGRGLQLLFYSVGIGQISSEVPQNLSASRPQDRQFILSSKKLLLSDSGFYLCAWSTESYNEQFFGPGTRLTVL.

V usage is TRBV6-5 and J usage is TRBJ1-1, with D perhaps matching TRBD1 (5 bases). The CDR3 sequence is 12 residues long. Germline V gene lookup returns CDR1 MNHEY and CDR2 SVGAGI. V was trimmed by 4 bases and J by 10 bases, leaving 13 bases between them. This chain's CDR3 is CASSSQGRRAFF. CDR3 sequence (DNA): TGTGCCAGCAGTTCTCAGGGCAGGCGAGCTTTCTTT.

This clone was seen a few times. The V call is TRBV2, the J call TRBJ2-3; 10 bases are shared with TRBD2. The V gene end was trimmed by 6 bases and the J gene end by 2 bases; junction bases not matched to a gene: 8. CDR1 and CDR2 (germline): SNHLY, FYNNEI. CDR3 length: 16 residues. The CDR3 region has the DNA TGTGCCAGCAGGCCCGGGACTAGCGTCTACACAGATACGCAGTATTTT. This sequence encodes CASRPGTSVYTDTQYF. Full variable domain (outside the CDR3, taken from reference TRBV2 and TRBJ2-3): EPEVTQTPSHQVTQMGQEVILRCVPISNHLYFYWYRQILGQKVEFLVSFYNNEISEKSEIFDDQFSVERPDGSNFTLKIRSTKLEDSAMYFCASRPGTSVYTDTQYFGPGTRLTVL.